These T cell receptor beta chains were read from a single sample in a study of molecular identifiers for immune sequencing clone quantification. TCRdb passed the PCR reads through MiXCR, listing each CDR3 protein once. The table has under 600,000 distinct CDR3 sequences, around 23% seen once; the top ten hold just over 0.75%. Specimen: naive CD8+ T cells from blood, with Jurkat cell RNA spiked in. All receptors come from a human donor in good health. Some libraries in this study had Jurkat cell RNA spiked in. CDR3s include the opening cysteine and the closing phenylalanine or tryptophan. Fields, in order: J gene, clone size, D gene, V gene, CDR3 protein, CDR3 DNA. The D gene is left open where the match is weak. Only part of the rows carry a size: once, few, many, or a class if the clone is expanded.

TRBJ2-2 | - | - | TRBV12-3/TRBV12-4 | CASSLMGDDGELFF | TGTGCCAGCAGTTTAATGGGGGATGACGGGGAGCTGTTTTTT
TRBJ2-2 | few | - | TRBV20-1 | CSARPANTGELFF | TGCAGTGCTAGACCCGCGAACACCGGGGAGCTGTTTTTT
TRBJ1-1 | many | - | TRBV19 | CASSIMENTEAFF | TGTGCCAGTAGTATTATGGAGAACACTGAAGCTTTCTTT
TRBJ1-5 | many | - | TRBV7-2 | CASSSRGGNQPQHF | TGTGCCAGCAGCTCAAGGGGCGGCAATCAGCCCCAGCATTTT
TRBJ2-3 | few | - | TRBV9 | CASSGLLIGTDTQYF | TGTGCCAGCAGCGGCCTGCTGATTGGCACAGATACGCAGTATTTT
TRBJ1-1 | - | TRBD1 | TRBV6-6 | CASSYRDRVPNTEAFF | TGTGCCAGCAGTTATCGAGACAGGGTGCCGAACACTGAAGCTTTCTTT
TRBJ1-1 | few | TRBD1 | TRBV29-1 | CSVEEGQVITEAFF | TGCAGCGTTGAAGAAGGACAGGTCATCACTGAAGCTTTCTTT
TRBJ1-1 | - | - | TRBV30 | CAWSVGRGTEAFF | TGTGCCTGGAGTGTAGGGAGGGGGACTGAAGCTTTCTTT
TRBJ1-1 | many | - | TRBV4-1 | CASSQLTGPSMNTEAFF | TGCGCCAGCAGCCAATTGACAGGACCCTCCATGAACACTGAAGCTTTCTTT
TRBJ2-2 | many | - | TRBV5-1 | CASSWGPGLRIGELFF | TGCGCCAGCAGCTGGGGGCCGGGACTACGGATCGGGGAGCTGTTTTTT
TRBJ2-7 | - | TRBD2 | TRBV6-5 | CASKGLGGEQYF | TGTGCCAGCAAAGGACTAGGTGGCGAGCAGTACTTC
TRBJ1-2 | - | - | TRBV20-1 | CSARAQDNYGYTF | TGCAGTGCTAGAGCGCAGGACAACTATGGCTACACCTTC
TRBJ2-7 | - | - | TRBV7-2 | CASSLEGLMYEQYF | TGTGCCAGCAGCTTAGAAGGACTAATGTACGAGCAGTACTTC
TRBJ2-3 | few | TRBD2 | TRBV6-1 | CASSVLAGGPTDTQYF | TGTGCCAGCAGTGTTCTGGCGGGGGGGCCGACAGATACGCAGTATTTT
TRBJ2-7 | - | - | TRBV19 | CASSIGTPEYEQYF | TGTGCCAGTAGTATTGGGACTCCGGAATACGAGCAGTACTTC
TRBJ2-7 | few | - | TRBV4-1 | CASSQDWAQGVYEQYF | TGCGCCAGCAGCCAAGATTGGGCGCAGGGTGTCTACGAGCAGTACTTC
TRBJ1-5 | many | - | TRBV4-3 | CASSQEGGGQPQHF | TGCGCCAGCAGCCAAGAGGGGGGAGGGCAGCCCCAGCATTTT
TRBJ1-3 | - | - | TRBV4-3 | CASSQDRGYSGNTIYF | TGCGCCAGCAGCCAAGACCGGGGGTACTCTGGAAACACCATATATTTT
TRBJ2-7 | - | - | TRBV14 | CASSPCDYSYEQYF | TGTGCCAGCAGCCCATGTGACTACTCCTACGAGCAGTACTTC
TRBJ2-3 | few | TRBD2 | TRBV7-9 | CASSSLSGGDAGTQYF | TGTGCCAGCAGTTCCCTTAGCGGGGGGGACGCCGGTACGCAGTATTTT
TRBJ2-1 | few | TRBD2 | TRBV9 | CASSVVFSGRMCEQFF | TGTGCCAGCAGCGTAGTATTTAGCGGGAGAATGTGTGAGCAGTTCTTC
TRBJ2-5 | few | - | TRBV20-1 | CSAVTAQETQYF | TGCAGTGCTGTCACGGCCCAAGAGACCCAGTACTTC
TRBJ2-1 | - | - | TRBV27 | CASSQEAGYYNEQFF | TGTGCCAGCAGTCAGGAGGCAGGTTACTACAATGAGCAGTTCTTC
TRBJ2-1 | - | - | TRBV12-3/TRBV12-4 | CASSLGLNGQFF | TGTGCCAGCAGTTTAGGACTGAATGGGCAGTTCTTC
TRBJ2-2 | few | - | TRBV4-3 | CASSQDFAGPYTGELFF | TGCGCCAGCAGCCAAGATTTTGCGGGGCCGTACACCGGGGAGCTGTTTTTT
TRBJ2-1 | few | - | TRBV6-5 | CASSGTSGNEQFF | TGTGCCAGCAGTGGGACATCCGGCAATGAGCAGTTCTTC
TRBJ2-2 | many | TRBD1 | TRBV29-1 | CSVEDPDRGVGELFF | TGCAGCGTTGAAGATCCGGACAGGGGGGTCGGGGAGCTGTTTTTT
TRBJ2-2 | many | TRBD2 | TRBV20-1 | CSARGREGPNTGELFF | TGCAGTGCTAGAGGGCGGGAGGGCCCTAACACCGGGGAGCTGTTTTTT
TRBJ1-2 | - | - | TRBV7-9 | CASSPLGSVSTYGYTF | TGTGCCAGCAGCCCATTAGGAAGCGTCAGCACCTATGGCTACACCTTC
TRBJ2-1 | many | - | TRBV7-2 | CASSRLGYDEQFF | TGTGCCAGCAGCCGACTAGGTTACGATGAGCAGTTCTTC
TRBJ1-2 | many | TRBD1 | TRBV14 | CASSHRDRGLAYGYTF | TGTGCCAGCAGCCACAGGGACAGGGGACTTGCCTATGGCTACACCTTC
TRBJ2-5 | - | - | TRBV7-9 | CASSLSGLKETQYF | TGTGCCAGCAGCCTTAGCGGACTGAAAGAGACCCAGTACTTC